Reported below is one TCR beta chain. No antigen is known for it. This may stem from a read error, because a much larger clone lies one nucleotide away. V and J lose 5 bases and 5 bases, and a span of 18 bases separates them. Taken from cysteine to phenylalanine, the CDR3 has 15 residues. CDR3 DNA is the only sequence kept; it has 45 bases, read in frame from the first base. Based on the germline V gene, the CDR1 and CDR2 sequences are ENHRY and SYGVKD. The sample is drawn from a study of breast tumors, draining lymph nodes, adjacent tissues (dated by TCRdb to about 2016). Background on the whole study: The study compared TCR beta repertoires across tumor, adjacent nontumor tissue and axillary lymph nodes from breast cancer patients. The study aimed to assess the relationships and possible T-cell exchange between tumor, surrounding tissue and draining lymph node repertoires in human breast cancer.

Study-level results and caveats: Tumor T-cell repertoires showed less diversity than lymph node repertoires and more diversity than nontumor tissue repertoires, and tumor T-cell repertoires showed preferential V and J gene usage. Tumor and nontumor tissue repertoires were found to be significantly more similar in luminal-like than in basal-like breast cancer. The study presented the conclusion that tumor T cells originate in lymph nodes as consistent with a hypothesis, not as something directly demonstrated. A scenario in which most tumor T cells derive from the lymph node and then expand within tumor tissue was judged to be consistent with the data.

Lymph node samples were obtained from the axillary draining lymph nodes of breast cancer patients. These reads were obtained on an Illumina HiSeq 2000. Multiplex PCR amplification was used to build the TCR beta chain libraries. The amplified TCR beta chain products were analyzed by high-throughput sequencing. TCRdb applied fastp at Q25 and MiXCR to the public reads, then kept only in-frame beta chains. When rows share a CDR3 protein, they turn into one entry using the most common DNA and genes. This sample is represented by over 250,000 distinct CDR3 sequences; over 30% of them were singletons. The ten largest clones represent more than 1% of the sample.

The sequence links TRBV10-3 to TRBJ2-5; the D gene cannot be resolved beyond TRBD1 or TRBD2, each matching 5 bases. Sample: axillary lymph node tissue. This sequence originates from a female donor with breast cancer. Some clones in this sample may be carry-over from other donors' samples. The nucleotides read TGTGCCATCAGTAGAGTTCGCGTAGGGGAGGAGACCCAGTACTTC. Its translation reads: CAISRVRVGEETQYF.